In its sample, the clone carrying this T cell receptor (beta chain) was seen many times. The target antigen is unknown. The sample comes from a study of regulatory T cells in long-lasting Graves disease. Study-level results: Patients with persistent disease showed a bias toward TRBV28, TRBJ1-2 and TRBJ2-5.

Documented time point: persistent/refractory GD, antithyroid drugs over 5 years with positive TRAb. PBMCs were the source of the RNA used for TCR sequencing. Arm-PCR of CDR3 regions and iRepertoire HTBI primers were used to build TCR beta libraries. From the multiplex PCR reads, TCRdb called clonotypes with MiXCR, one entry per CDR3 protein. Counted here are over 250,000 distinct CDR3 sequences, roughly 21% occurring once; the ten biggest clones make up 45% to 70%. Trimming removed 0 bases from V and 14 bases from J, with 10 bases in between. The CDR3 contains 11 residues. Per germline, CDR1 LNHNV and CDR2 YYDKDF (reference sequence).

The chain recombines TRBV15 with TRBJ1-2; D is ambiguous. The TCR originated in a female donor with Graves disease. Sequences were derived from peripheral blood mononuclear cells (PBMCs), sampled when the disease was refractory, from a patient treated with antithyroid drugs. In nucleotides, the CDR3 is TGTGCCACCAGCAGAGACACCGCTAGGACCTTC. Amino acids: CATSRDTARTF.